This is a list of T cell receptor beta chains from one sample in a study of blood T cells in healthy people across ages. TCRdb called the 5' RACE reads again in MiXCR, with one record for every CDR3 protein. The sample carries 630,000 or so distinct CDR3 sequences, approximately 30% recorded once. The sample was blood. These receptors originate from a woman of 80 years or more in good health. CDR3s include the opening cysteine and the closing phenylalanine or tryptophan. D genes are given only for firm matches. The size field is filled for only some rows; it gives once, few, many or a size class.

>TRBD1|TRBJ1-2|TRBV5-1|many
TGCGCCAGCAGCTTCGAACAGGGGGCCCGTGGCTACACCTTC
CASSFEQGARGYTF
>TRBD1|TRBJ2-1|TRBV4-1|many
TGCGCCAGCAGCCAATCAACCGGGACAGAATACAATGAGCAGTTCTTC
CASSQSTGTEYNEQFF
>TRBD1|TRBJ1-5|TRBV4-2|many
TGTGCCAGCAGCCTCCGGGACAGATCCCATAGCAATCAGCCCCAGCATTTT
CASSLRDRSHSNQPQHF
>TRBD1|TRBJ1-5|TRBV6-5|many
TGTGCCAGCAGTTTCTCGGGACAGAACAATCAGCCCCAGCATTTT
CASSFSGQNNQPQHF
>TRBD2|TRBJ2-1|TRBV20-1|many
TGCAGTGCTAGTCCCTCGGGGGGGCTCTACAATGAGCAGTTCTTC
CSASPSGGLYNEQFF
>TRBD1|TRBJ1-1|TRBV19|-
TGTGCCAGTAGTTTGGACAGGGGAGGCAGTGAAGCTTTCTTT
CASSLDRGGSEAFF
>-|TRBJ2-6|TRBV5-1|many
TGCGCCAGCAGCTTGGTGGCTGGGACACTACTCTCTGGGGCCAACGTCCTGACTTTC
CASSLVAGTLLSGANVLTF
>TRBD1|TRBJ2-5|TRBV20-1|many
TGCAGTGCGACGGACAGGGGATCCCAAGAGACCCAGTACTTC
CSATDRGSQETQYF
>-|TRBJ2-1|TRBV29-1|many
TGCAGCGTCTACGGGGGGCCGAGCTCCTACAATGAGCAGTTCTTC
CSVYGGPSSYNEQFF
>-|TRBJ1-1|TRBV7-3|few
TGTGCCAGCAGCTTAACTGGGGTAGATGAAGCTTTCTTT
CASSLTGVDEAFF
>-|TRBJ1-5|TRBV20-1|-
TGCAGTGCTAGAGATCTGTGGGGGGATCAGCCCCAGCATTTT
CSARDLWGDQPQHF
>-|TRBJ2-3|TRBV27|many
TGTGCCAGCAGTTTATCTCGCGGGCGGGGCACAGATACGCAGTATTTT
CASSLSRGRGTDTQYF
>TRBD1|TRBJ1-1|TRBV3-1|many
TGTGCCAGCAGCCCCGGGACAGGGGGCCGCGGTAGAGCTTTCTTT
CASSPGTGGRGRAFF
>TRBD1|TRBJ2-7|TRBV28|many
TGTGCCAGCAGAAAAACCGGGACAGATTACGAGCAGTACTTC
CASRKTGTDYEQYF
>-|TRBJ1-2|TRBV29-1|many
TGCAGCGTCCCTGTTCAGGGGATCGGTGGCTACACCTTC
CSVPVQGIGGYTF
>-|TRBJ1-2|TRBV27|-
TGTGCCCGGGCGGAATCATATGGCTACACCTTC
CARAESYGYTF
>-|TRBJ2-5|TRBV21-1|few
TGTGCCAGCAGCAAAGGGGGCACCAGGGACACTACTCAAGAGACCCAGTACTTC
CASSKGGTRDTTQETQYF
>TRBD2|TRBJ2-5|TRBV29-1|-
TGCAGCGTTGAAGGCGGGGGGGGGCAAGAGACCCAGTACTTC
CSVEGGGGQETQYF
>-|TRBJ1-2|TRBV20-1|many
TGCAGTGCTAGAGATTTGGTCCAGGGGAGTGGCTACACCTTC
CSARDLVQGSGYTF
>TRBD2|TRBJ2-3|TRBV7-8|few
TGTGCCAGCAGCGTGGCCGGGACTACCACAGATACGCAGTATTTT
CASSVAGTTTDTQYF
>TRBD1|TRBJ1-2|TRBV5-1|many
TGCGCCAGCAGCACGGGACAGGGGAATGGCTACACCTTC
CASSTGQGNGYTF
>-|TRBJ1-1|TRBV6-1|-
TGTGCCAGCAGTGAACCGGACAAGAACACTGAAGCTTTCTTT
CASSEPDKNTEAFF
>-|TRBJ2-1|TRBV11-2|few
TGTGCCAGCAGCCCGTCGGGGGACCGAAATGAGCAGTTCTTC
CASSPSGDRNEQFF
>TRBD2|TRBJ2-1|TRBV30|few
TGCGCCTGGAGGAGACTAGCGGGAGTGTCTAATGAGCAGTTCTTC
CAWRRLAGVSNEQFF